This T cell receptor (beta chain) was retrieved from a study of shared clonotypes between healthy human individuals. For the study at large: Samples came from a couple of female and a few male donors aged 18 to 49. Three plates were used per donor for CD4 naive, three for CD4 memory, two for CD8 naive and one for CD8 memory.

V was clipped by 0 bases and J by 6 bases, with 10 bases between them. Germline loops: CDR1 SGDLS, CDR2 YYNGEE. The CDR3 contains 14 residues. Selected positively for CCR7 and CD45RO-negative, naive CD8 cells excluded terminally differentiated effector memory CD45RA+ cells. It was at deep level that the assay was run. Sequenced by immunoSEQ multiplex PCR; TCRdb stores in-frame clones only, minus some. Of about 550,000 clones in the sample, around 95% were seen once. As for this clone: Other DNA sequences in this sample translate to the same CDR3.

The clonotype originates from a woman aged 25-40 years in good health. Sequenced sample: naive CD8+ T cells sorted from blood. V and J are TRBV9 and TRBJ1-5, with D perhaps TRBD1 (6 bases). In DNA, the CDR3 is TGTGCCAGCAGCGTAGGGGGGGGCGGTCAGCCCCAGCATTTT. Translating gives CASSVGGGGQPQHF.